This T cell receptor beta chain was recovered during a study of early T cells in non-severe SARS-CoV-2 infection. Study details: Chains were not paired, and sequencing was done on bulk RNA from unsorted whole blood.

The CDR3 consists of 13 residues. Germline CDR1 MNHNY, CDR2 SVGAGI (reference sequence). Trimming pared 10 bases from V and 0 bases from J, leaving 11 bases between. Study conclusions and caveats: The study's VDJdb matching favored anti-spike CD8 responses and missed private and CD4 specificities.

Individual cDNA molecules each received unique molecular identifiers attached to them. One entry per CDR3 protein results from TCRdb running MiXCR on the 5' RACE reads. The sample has about 89,000 distinct CDR3 sequences, about 15% seen once; the top ten hold approximately 0.5%. A remark on this clonotype: Its matching antigen is unknown.

Sequences were obtained from whole blood. The receptor comes from an adult who was a healthcare worker with PCR-confirmed SARS-CoV-2 infection or an uninfected control (not recorded which). This sequence joins TRBV6-6 and TRBJ2-3, with D tentatively TRBD1 or TRBD2 (6 bases each). CDR3 coding DNA: TGTGCCATTAAAGGGGGGAGCACAGATACGCAGTATTTT. It codes for CAIKGGSTDTQYF.